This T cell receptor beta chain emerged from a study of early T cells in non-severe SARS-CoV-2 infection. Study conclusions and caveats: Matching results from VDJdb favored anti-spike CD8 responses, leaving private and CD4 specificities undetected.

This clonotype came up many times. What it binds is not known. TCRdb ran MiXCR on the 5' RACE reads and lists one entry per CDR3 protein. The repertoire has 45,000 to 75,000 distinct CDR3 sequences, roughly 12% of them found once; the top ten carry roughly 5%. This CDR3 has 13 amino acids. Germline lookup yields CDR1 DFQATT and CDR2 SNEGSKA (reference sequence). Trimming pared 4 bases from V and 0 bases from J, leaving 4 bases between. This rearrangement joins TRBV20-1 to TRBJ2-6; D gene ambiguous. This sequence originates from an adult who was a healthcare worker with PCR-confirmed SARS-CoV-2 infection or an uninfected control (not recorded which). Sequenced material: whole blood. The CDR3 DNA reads TGCAGTGCTAAACCCTCTGGGGCCAACGTCCTGACTTTC. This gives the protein CSAKPSGANVLTF.